Listed here are 20 T cell receptor beta chains from one sample, sequenced in a study of blood T cell repertoires in COVID-19. Sequencing was performed with immunoSEQ multiplex PCR; in TCRdb, only in-frame clones are kept and a portion is missing. This table holds some 280,000 clones, approximately 80% found once. The sequenced sample was peripheral blood. These receptors came from a woman in her 50s with active or convalescent COVID-19.

The chain recombines TRBV6-4 with TRBJ1-6; perhaps TRBD1 as D (6 bases). This CDR3 region has 16 residues. Trimming took off 0 bases at V and 7 bases at J, with 13 bases between the two ends. Germline lookup yields CDR1 MRHNA and CDR2 SNTAGT. CDR3 sequence (DNA): TGTGCCAGCAGTGACTCGGGGGACACGGGGAATTCACCCCTCCACTTT. It is translated as CASSDSGDTGNSPLHF.

This chain links TRBV5-4 with TRBJ2-1; 9 bases fit TRBD2. CDR3 size: 15 residues. In germline, CDR1 is SGHNT, CDR2 YYREEE (reference sequence). After removal of 0 bases from V and 6 bases from J, the junction contained 4 bases not matched to a gene. For the CDR3, the DNA is TGTGCCAGCAGCTTGGAGCGGGAGGTGGGCAATGAGCAGTTCTTC. Encoded protein: CASSLEREVGNEQFF.

This chain uses TRBV7-2 with TRBJ2-4, with a tentative D call TRBD1 (5 bases). CDR3 length: 17 residues. Germline lookup yields CDR1 SGHTA and CDR2 FQGNSA. The V end lost 2 bases, the J end lost 0 bases, and 14 bases lay between the germline ends. CDR3 coding DNA: TGTGCCAGCAGCTTACTTCAGGGTCTGGGAGCCAAAAACATTCAGTACTTC. Its translation: CASSLLQGLGAKNIQYF.

The CDR3 loop is CASSFRGAVPEAFF. The CDR3 nucleotides read TGTGCCAGCAGCTTTCGGGGGGCTGTGCCTGAAGCTTTCTTT. This chain links TRBV7-9 with TRBJ1-1; TRBD1 might be the D (6 bases). The germline gives CDR1 SEHNR, CDR2 FQNEAQ (reference sequence). The CDR3 consists of 14 residues. Trimming left V 3 bases short and J 6 bases short, with 14 bases between.

This sequence joins TRBV2 and TRBJ2-3; TRBD2 matches 7 bases. CDR3 length equals 15 residues. From germline, CDR1 is SNHLY and CDR2 FYNNEI. V shed 0 bases, J shed 7 bases, and the junction held 7 bases outside the gene matches. CDR3 in DNA: TGTGCCAGCAGTGAAGCGCTCGCGGGAGACTATACGCAGTATTTT. Translation: CASSEALAGDYTQYF.

V gene TRBV6-4 combines with J gene TRBJ2-1; either TRBD1 or TRBD2 may supply D (6 bases each). This CDR3 has 15 residues. Trimming shortened V by 4 bases and J by 3 bases, and 13 bases separated the two germline ends. Germline V gene data show CDR1 as MRHNA and CDR2 as SNTAGT. CDR3: CASSVSGAIYNEQFF. CDR3 nucleotides: TGTGCCAGCAGTGTCTCGGGGGCGATCTACAATGAGCAGTTCTTC.

J is TRBJ1-2 and V is TRBV7-9, with TRBD1 identical over 11 bases. Germline V gene data show CDR1 as SEHNR and CDR2 as FQNEAQ (reference sequence). The CDR3 consists of 15 residues. V lost 3 bases to trimming and J lost 7 bases; unmatched junction nucleotides: 7. CDR3 sequence: CASSFKDRGQVGYTF. CDR3 coding DNA: TGTGCCAGCAGCTTCAAGGACAGGGGGCAGGTTGGCTACACCTTC.

V and J are TRBV27 and TRBJ2-1, with 9 bases lining up with TRBD1. Germline lookup yields CDR1 MNHEY and CDR2 SMNVEV (reference sequence). The CDR3 length is 15 residues. Unmatched junction bases numbered 12, after V lost 5 bases and J lost 10 bases. As DNA, the CDR3 is TGTGCCAGCAGTCCCTGGGACAGGGAAGGAGAGGAGCAGTTCTTC. Translation: CASSPWDREGEEQFF.

The chain uses TRBV7-2 and TRBJ2-1, with D perhaps matching TRBD1 (6 bases). In germline, CDR1 is SGHTA, CDR2 FQGNSA. CDR3 length equals 17 residues. V was pared by 0 bases and J by 13 bases, with 25 bases between. CDR3 residues: CASSLALWGQRLGYQFF. For the CDR3, the DNA is TGTGCCAGCAGCTTAGCGCTCTGGGGACAACGCCTAGGATATCAGTTCTTC.

The V and J genes are TRBV10-3 and TRBJ1-1; the match to TRBD1 covers 9 bases. Germline CDR1 ENHRY, CDR2 SYGVKD. CDR3 length equals 15 residues. V trimming: 4 bases; J trimming: 1 base; junction bases outside the gene matches: 4. The CDR3 spells CAISVGGQGNTEAFF. The CDR3 coding sequence is TGTGCCATCAGTGTGGGGGGACAGGGGAACACTGAAGCTTTCTTT.

The chain couples TRBV3-1 (or the pseudogene TRBV3-2) to TRBJ2-7; possible D gene TRBD2, 6 bases. The CDR3 consists of 13 residues. CDR1 is LGHDT and CDR2 is YNNKEL in the germline V gene (reference sequence). V lost 4 bases and J 6 bases, leaving 13 bases between the germline ends. Here the CDR3 reads CASSRDGRGEQYF. In nucleotides, the CDR3 is TGTGCCAGCAGCCGCGACGGGCGGGGCGAGCAGTACTTC.

The sample holds a few counts of this clone. J is TRBJ1-6 and V is TRBV19; D unresolved. V lost 2 bases to trimming and J lost 6 bases, with 8 bases between them. Per the germline V gene, CDR1 is LNHDA and CDR2 is SQIVND (reference sequence). This CDR3 is built from 14 residues. The CDR3 spells CASSIRGLNSPLHF. The CDR3 DNA sequence: TGTGCCAGTAGTATAAGAGGGCTTAATTCACCCCTCCACTTT.

The rearrangement links TRBV5-8 to TRBJ2-3; TRBD2 matches at 7 bases. With 0 bases clipped from V and 3 bases from J, the junction kept 4 bases outside the gene matches. From germline, CDR1 is SGHTS and CDR2 YDEGEE. This CDR3 is 15 amino acids long. CDR3 bases: TGTGCCAGCAGCTTGGCCAGGGAGGGAACAGATACGCAGTATTTT. Encoded protein: CASSLAREGTDTQYF.

The chain uses TRBV7-9 and TRBJ2-2, with D perhaps TRBD1 (6 bases). The V gene's germline CDR1 is SEHNR and CDR2 FQNEAQ (reference sequence). Deletions cut 1 base from V and 5 bases from J, with 8 bases between. The CDR3 contains 14 residues. In DNA, the CDR3 is TGTGCCAGCAGCTTAGGAGGGGGAACCGGGGAGCTGTTTTTT. Its protein is CASSLGGGTGELFF.

The CDR3 protein is CASSLIRFSNTGELFF. CDR3 DNA: TGTGCCAGCAGTCTAATTAGATTTTCGAACACCGGGGAGCTGTTTTTT. The chain carries TRBV27 and TRBJ2-2; no definite D call. The CDR3 loop spans 16 amino acids. Germline lookup yields CDR1 MNHEY and CDR2 SMNVEV (reference sequence). V lost 5 bases and J lost 0, with 13 bases in between.

This clone was seen a few times. The chain has TRBV30 and TRBJ2-1; weak D call: TRBD2 (6 bases). V shed 4 bases and J shed 12 bases, with 13 bases lying between them. This CDR3 has 11 amino acids. Germline CDR1 and CDR2: GTSNPN and SVGIG (reference sequence). The CDR3 nucleotides are TGTGCCTGGAAGGAGGGGCTAACGCAGTTCTTC. It encodes CAWKEGLTQFF.

The chain uses TRBV12-3 or TRBV12-4 and TRBJ1-2; no clear D gene. The CDR3 runs to 11 residues. Trimming pared 2 bases from V and 7 bases from J, leaving 5 bases between. The CDR3 bases are TGTGCCAGCAGTTTATCCCGTGGCTACACCTTC. This encodes CASSLSRGYTF.

This chain uses TRBV25-1 with TRBJ1-2; 11 positions match TRBD1. The length of the CDR3 is 16 residues. J lost 4 bases, V lost 3 bases, and 7 bases had no gene match. The germline CDR1 and CDR2 sequences are MGHDK and SYGVNS. The CDR3 here is CASSDSGQGAIYGYTF. CDR3 DNA sequence: TGTGCCAGCAGTGACTCAGGACAGGGGGCAATCTATGGCTACACCTTC.

This sequence joins TRBV20-1 and TRBJ2-7; 10 nucleotides match TRBD2. The trim removed 3 bases at V and 0 bases at J, leaving 5 bases unmatched. The CDR3 sequence is 15 residues long. Germline CDR1 DFQATT, CDR2 SNEGSKA (reference sequence). CDR3 loop: CSASSPSGSSYEQYF. CDR3 nucleotides: TGCAGTGCTAGTTCCCCTAGCGGGAGCTCCTACGAGCAGTACTTC.

The V call is TRBV6-1, the J call TRBJ2-1, with 10 positions matching TRBD2. CDR3 length equals 16 residues. V trimming: 4 bases; J trimming: 3 bases; junction bases outside the gene matches: 6. CDR1 is MNHNS and CDR2 is SASEGT in the germline V gene. The CDR3 DNA sequence: TGTGCCAGCAGTGCCGTTAGCGGGAGGTTCTACAATGAGCAGTTCTTC. Translated, it gives CASSAVSGRFYNEQFF.